This TCR beta chain was documented in a study of blood T cell repertoires in COVID-19. In the study overall: Sample material is recorded as cDNA or gDNA derived from T cells, B-cell-depleted T cells, or PBMCs.

The CDR3 consists of 11 residues. V lost 5 bases and J 10 bases, leaving 9 bases between the germline ends. The germline V gene has CDR1 MDHEN and CDR2 SYDVKM. Original analysis: How many nucleated cells were present was estimated from reference gene primer amplification. The repertoire was sequenced with immunoSEQ multiplex PCR; TCRdb's copy has only in-frame clones and lacks some. The DNA gave D and trimming, while V, J and clone size come from that table. The profile shows fewer than 45,000 clones, about four fifths of them singletons. Sequenced material: peripheral blood. This receptor was taken from a human donor in a cohort sampled during active COVID-19. This chain joins TRBV28 and TRBJ2-1; D is unresolved. The CDR3 protein is CASSPPGEQFF. The DNA for the CDR3 is TGTGCCAGCAGTCCTCCCGGGGAGCAGTTCTTC.